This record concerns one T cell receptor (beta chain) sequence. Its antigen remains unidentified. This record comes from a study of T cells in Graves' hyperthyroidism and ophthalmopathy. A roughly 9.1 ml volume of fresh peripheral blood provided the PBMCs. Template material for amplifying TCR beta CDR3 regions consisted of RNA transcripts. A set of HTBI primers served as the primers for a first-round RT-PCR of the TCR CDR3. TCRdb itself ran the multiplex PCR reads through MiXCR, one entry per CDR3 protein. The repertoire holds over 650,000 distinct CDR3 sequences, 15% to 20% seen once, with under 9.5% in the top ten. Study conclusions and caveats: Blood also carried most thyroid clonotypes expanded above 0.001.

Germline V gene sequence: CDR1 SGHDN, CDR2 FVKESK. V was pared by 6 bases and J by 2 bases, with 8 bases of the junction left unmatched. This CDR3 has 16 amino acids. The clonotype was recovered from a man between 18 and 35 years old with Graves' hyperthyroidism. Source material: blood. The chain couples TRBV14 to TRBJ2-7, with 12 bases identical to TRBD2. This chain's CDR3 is CASRPTSGSTPYEQYF. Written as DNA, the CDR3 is TGTGCCAGCAGGCCGACTAGCGGGAGTACCCCCTACGAGCAGTACTTC.